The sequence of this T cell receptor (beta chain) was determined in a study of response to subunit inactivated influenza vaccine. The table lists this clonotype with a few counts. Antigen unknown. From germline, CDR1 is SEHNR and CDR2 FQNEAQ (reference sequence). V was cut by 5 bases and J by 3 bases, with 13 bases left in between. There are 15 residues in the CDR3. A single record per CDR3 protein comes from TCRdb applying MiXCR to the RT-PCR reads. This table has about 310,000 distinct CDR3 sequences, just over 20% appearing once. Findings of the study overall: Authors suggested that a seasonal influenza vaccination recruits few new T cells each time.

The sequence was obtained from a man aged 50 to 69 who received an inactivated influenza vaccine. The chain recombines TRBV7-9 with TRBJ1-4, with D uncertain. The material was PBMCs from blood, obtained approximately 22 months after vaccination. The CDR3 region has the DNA TGTGCCAGCAGCCGCACCGTTGGGCCTAATGAAAAACTGTTTTTT. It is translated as CASSRTVGPNEKLFF. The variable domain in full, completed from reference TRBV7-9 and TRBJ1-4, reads DTGVSQNPRHKITKRGQNVTFRCDPISEHNRLYWYRQTLGQGPEFLTYFQNEAQLEKSRLLSDRFSAERPKGSFSTLEIQRTEQGDSAMYLCASSRTVGPNEKLFFGSGTQLSVL.